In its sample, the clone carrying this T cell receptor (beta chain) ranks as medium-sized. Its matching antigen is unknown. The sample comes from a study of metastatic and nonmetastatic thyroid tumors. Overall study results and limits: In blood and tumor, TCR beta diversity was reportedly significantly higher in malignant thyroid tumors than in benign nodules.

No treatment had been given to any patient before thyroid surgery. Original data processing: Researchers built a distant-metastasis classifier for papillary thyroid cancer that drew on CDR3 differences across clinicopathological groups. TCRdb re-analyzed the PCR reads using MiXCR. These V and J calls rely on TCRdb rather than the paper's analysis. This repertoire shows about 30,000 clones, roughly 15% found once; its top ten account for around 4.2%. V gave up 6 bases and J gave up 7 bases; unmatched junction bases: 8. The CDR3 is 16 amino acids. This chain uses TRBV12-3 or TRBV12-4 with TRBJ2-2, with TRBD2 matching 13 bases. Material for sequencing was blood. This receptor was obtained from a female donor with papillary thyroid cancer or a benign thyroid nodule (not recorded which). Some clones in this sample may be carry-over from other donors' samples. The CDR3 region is CASSPFGLAGVGELFF. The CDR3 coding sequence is TGTGCCAGCAGCCCATTCGGACTAGCGGGAGTCGGGGAGCTGTTTTTT.